The source of this T cell receptor (beta chain) is a study of cytomegalovirus exposure and HLA in healthy donors. General study points: Presence/absence analyses assumed roughly uniform sequencing depth across donors, which may not hold. The authors later found HLA-associated TCR beta chains more clonally expanded than equally common others. Later analysis reportedly placed an Asian-associated ancestry cluster below the roughly 600-donor mean in N-insertions.

CDR3 size: 15 residues. CDR1 is SGHTA and CDR2 is FQGTGA in the germline V gene. Germline trimming cut 5 bases from V and 7 bases from J; bases unmatched to any gene: 12. Primers: 60 Vbeta forward and 13 Jbeta reverse. Sequenced by immunoSEQ multiplex PCR; TCRdb stores in-frame clones only, minus some. The sample has 150,000 or so clones; roughly 73% are singletons. About this clone: Its antigen is unidentified.

Sequencing input: PBMCs. V and J are TRBV7-3 and TRBJ2-3; 7 bases align to TRBD2. The TCR originated in a man between 18 and 35 years old in good health and CMV-seropositive. In DNA, the CDR3 is TGTGCCAGCAGCCCTCACCCTAGCGGTTTAAATACGCAGTATTTT. It encodes CASSPHPSGLNTQYF.